This T cell receptor beta chain stems from a study of T cell responses to AZD1222 COVID-19 vaccine listed by TCRdb under 2021. For the study in its entirety: AZD1222 recipients given second doses at about 4 weeks or at about 12 weeks were pooled, since spike-specific TCR depth and breadth were not found to differ between the two schedules. A total of approximately 240 trial participants underwent TCR sequencing, of whom some 200 had received two doses of AZD1222 and 26 had received two doses of the MenACWY control vaccine. Trial participants were enrolled by age into 18-55, 56-69 and 70-plus year subgroups, with roughly 160, 29 and 62 TCR-sequenced participants respectively.

What the research found in general, with its limitations: After two AZD1222 doses, spike-specific TCR breadth and depth were significantly higher than at day 0 and than in MenACWY recipients. No day 14 peak-response samples were available, so repertoires were characterized only after the peak T cell response. CD4 TCRs associated with the vaccine covered the entire spike protein, and the dominant responses were in regions 160-218 and 743-854. Conclusions about previously exposed vaccinees are limited, since just a handful of AZD1222 recipients were seropositive for SARS-CoV-2 at baseline. The 56-69-year group was small, and its depth increase did not reach significance, likely because of low power. Participants were mostly white British and included more females than males, and it was suggested by the authors that clonal diversity may have been underestimated. Reportedly, close to half of the unique spike-specific TCRs recognized epitopes lying outside the regions that are mutated in the B.1.351 and B.1.1.7 variants.

The V and J ends are trimmed by 2 bases and 4 bases, leaving 11 bases between them. The CDR3 has 14 amino acids, counting the end cysteine and phenylalanine. The entry retains the CDR3 DNA only, 42 bases that are in frame from base 1. Taken from the germline V gene, the CDR1 and CDR2 loops are MGHDK and SYGVNS. Details on this clone: Its antigen target is currently unknown. The input lacks base qualities; no much larger clone sits a single base away.

The CDR3 regions of human TCRbeta chains were analyzed by immunosequencing. In the source study's methods: TCRs in the repertoires were compared against a reference library of SARS-CoV-2-specific TCRs that had been generated with the MIRA antigen-specificity platform. Breadth meant the fraction of unique TCRs that were SARS-CoV-2-associated, whereas depth meant the fraction of total T cells that were SARS-CoV-2-associated. Using the MIRA data, every spike-specific TCR was mapped to the spike region that the TCR reacted to and assigned to either a CD4 or a CD8 class. Log10-transformed breadth and depth values were compared by one-way ANOVA with Sidak's multiple comparisons tests. Drawn from immuneACCESS, this table holds only the in-frame rearrangements with V and J called that TCRdb kept. Clones are partly lost; checked studies trace under half to an unresolved V gene and leave the rest unexplained. That table is the source of V, J and clone size, and D and trimming were worked out from the DNA. Recorded for this sample are fewer than 150,000 clones; about 90% of them occurred a single time. The ten largest clonotypes hold around 10% of the sample.

What this sample's time point label stands for: baseline before first vaccination. Vaccinee samples were obtained from the UK trials COV001 and COV002, which included a single-blind randomized controlled phase 2/3 trial of AZD1222 (ChAdOx1 nCoV-19) in healthy adults. For TCRbeta chain sequencing, PBMC samples were collected from trial participants at day 0 and at day 28 after the second dose. The sequence came from an adult in good health. The source material was peripheral blood, sampled on day 0 of AZD1222 vaccination. The rearrangement joined TRBV25-1 to TRBJ1-2, with the D gene uncertain. The CDR3 protein sequence reads: CASSETPLGYGYTF. The DNA sequence follows: TGTGCCAGCAGTGAAACCCCCTTGGGCTATGGCTACACCTTC.